The clone carrying this TCR beta chain was observed a few times. This record belongs to a study of blood T cell repertoires in COVID-19. Germline CDR1 reads MNHEY; CDR2 reads SMNVEV (reference sequence). Trimming took 6 bases from V and 4 from J; bases not matched to a gene: 18. This CDR3 is built from 18 residues. Libraries were prepared by immunoSEQ multiplex PCR; TCRdb keeps only in-frame clonotypes and omits some of them. The data show fewer than 700,000 clones, with 70% to 90% seen just once and less than 9% held by the top ten. The V and J genes are TRBV27 and TRBJ1-1; 9 positions agree with TRBD1. Source material: peripheral blood. The sequence derives from a woman in her fifties or sixties with COVID-19, enrolled during active disease. CDR3 residues: CASRPGQGRGGRGTEAFF. DNA for the CDR3: TGTGCCAGCAGGCCGGGACAGGGCCGTGGCGGTCGAGGCACTGAAGCTTTCTTT.